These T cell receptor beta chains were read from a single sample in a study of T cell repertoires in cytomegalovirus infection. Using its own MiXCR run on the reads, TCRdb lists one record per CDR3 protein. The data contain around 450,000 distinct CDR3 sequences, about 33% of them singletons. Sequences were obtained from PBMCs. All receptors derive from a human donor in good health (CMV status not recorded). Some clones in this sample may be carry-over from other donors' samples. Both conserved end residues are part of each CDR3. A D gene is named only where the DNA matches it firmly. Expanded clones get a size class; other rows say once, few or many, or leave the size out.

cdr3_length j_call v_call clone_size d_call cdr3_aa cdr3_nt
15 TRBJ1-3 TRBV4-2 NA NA CASSQGGDQGSTIYF TGTGCCAGCAGCCAAGGGGGTGATCAGGGGAGCACCATATATTTT
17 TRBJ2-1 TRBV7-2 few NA CASSLASLAEIYNEQFF TGTGCCAGCAGCTTAGCCTCCTTAGCGGAGATCTACAATGAGCAGTTCTTC
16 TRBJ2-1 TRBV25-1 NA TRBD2 CASSEGLATGKDEQFF TGTGCCAGCAGTGAGGGACTAGCTACGGGGAAGGATGAGCAGTTCTTC
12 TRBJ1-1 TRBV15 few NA CATGPSRGGAFF TGTGCCACGGGCCCATCGAGGGGGGGAGCTTTCTTT
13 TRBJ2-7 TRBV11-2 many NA CASSLHGTYEQYF TGTGCCAGCAGCCTGCACGGGACCTACGAGCAGTACTTC
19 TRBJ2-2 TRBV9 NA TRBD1 CASSARPGQGARDTGELFF TGTGCCAGCAGCGCTCGGCCGGGACAGGGGGCGCGGGACACCGGGGAGCTGTTTTTT
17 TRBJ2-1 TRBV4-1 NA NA CASSQTNREGAYNEQFF TGCGCCAGCAGCCAGACTAACAGGGAAGGGGCCTACAATGAGCAGTTCTTC
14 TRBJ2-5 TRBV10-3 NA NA CAISESGDLQTQYF TGTGCCATCAGTGAGTCCGGCGATCTGCAGACCCAGTACTTC
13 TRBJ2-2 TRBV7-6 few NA CASSLQGSGELFF TGTGCCAGCAGCTTACAGGGCTCCGGGGAGCTGTTTTTT
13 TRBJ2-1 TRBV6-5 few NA CASSYIKTGRLFF TGTGCCAGCAGTTACATCAAGACAGGGAGGCTGTTCTTC
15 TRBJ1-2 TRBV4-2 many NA CASSQAGGENYGYTF TGTGCCAGCAGCCAAGCGGGCGGGGAGAACTATGGCTACACCTTC
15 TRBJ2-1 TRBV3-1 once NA CASSQGPQSYNEQFF TGTGCCAGCAGCCAAGGACCCCAATCCTACAATGAGCAGTTCTTC
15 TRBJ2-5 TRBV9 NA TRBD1 CASSVGQGMLETQYF TGTGCCAGCAGCGTGGGACAGGGGATGCTGGAGACCCAGTACTTC
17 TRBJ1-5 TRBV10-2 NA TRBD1 CASSVRARTGRNQPQHF TGCGCCAGCAGTGTAAGAGCAAGGACAGGGAGGAATCAGCCCCAGCATTTT
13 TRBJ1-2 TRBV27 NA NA CASTGPGAYGYTF TGTGCCAGCACCGGCCCCGGAGCATATGGCTACACCTTC
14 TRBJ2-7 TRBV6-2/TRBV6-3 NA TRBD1 CASTRDRGWDEQYF TGTGCCAGCACGAGGGACAGGGGTTGGGACGAGCAGTACTTC
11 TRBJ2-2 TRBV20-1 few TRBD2 CSAAREFELFF TGCAGTGCTGCGCGGGAGTTTGAGCTGTTTTTT
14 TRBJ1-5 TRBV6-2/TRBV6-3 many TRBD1 CASSRTGGGQPQHF TGTGCCAGCAGCCGGACAGGGGGCGGGCAGCCCCAGCATTTT
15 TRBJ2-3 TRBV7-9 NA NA CASNLGTGSTDTQYF TGTGCCAGCAACCTAGGGACCGGTAGCACAGATACGCAGTATTTT
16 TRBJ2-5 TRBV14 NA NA CASSQGLRGASETQYF TGTGCCAGCAGCCAAGGTCTTAGGGGGGCCTCAGAGACCCAGTACTTC